This T cell receptor (beta chain) came from a study of blood T cell repertoires in COVID-19. Background on the study: The United States, Italy and Spain provided the acute and convalescent COVID-19 samples.

Germline V gene lookup returns CDR1 SGHVS and CDR2 FQNEAQ. Trimming shortened V by 2 bases and J by 10 bases, and 18 bases separated the two germline ends. The length of the CDR3 is 15 residues. In the authors' methods: Amplification of reference gene primers was used by the study to estimate nucleated cell counts. Clones were sequenced by immunoSEQ multiplex PCR, and TCRdb holds only the in-frame ones, with some missing. D and trimming were read from the DNA, whereas the V and J calls and clone size are those reported in that table. This sample yields some 200,000 clones, of which roughly four fifths are seen a single time; about 6% belongs to the top ten.

The TCR comes from a middle-aged woman with acute or convalescent COVID-19. The V gene is TRBV7-8, the J gene TRBJ1-3; the D is unclear. Sequencing input: peripheral blood. CDR3 residues: CASSLLFGEVGTIYF. CDR3 coding DNA: TGTGCCAGCAGCTTACTTTTCGGAGAAGTCGGAACCATATATTTT.